This T cell receptor beta chain comes out of a study of CD8+CD57+ T cells in acquired aplastic anemia. Selection for sequencing was limited to patients who had shown CD8+CD57+ cell expansion by flow cytometry. Using genomic DNA as the template, TCR beta VDJ and CDR3 profiling was carried out. TCRdb reprocessed the reads with MiXCR, giving one entry per CDR3 protein. This table holds around 130,000 distinct CDR3 sequences, 58% found once. The table lists this clonotype with a few counts. Its antigen is not known. In germline, CDR1 is KGHDR, CDR2 SFDVKD. There are 12 residues in the CDR3. V shed 5 bases and J shed 6 bases, with 10 bases lying between them. Study outcomes and limitations: Levels of CD8+ Simpson's diversity were not significantly distinct in patients versus controls.

The chain couples TRBV24-1 to TRBJ2-7; D may be TRBD1 (6 bases). The receptor was isolated from a human donor with aplastic anemia. Sequencing input: sorted CD4+, CD8+, or CD8+CD57+ T cells (not recorded which) from PBMCs. CDR3 sequence (DNA): TGTGCCACCAGTGTTGACAGGCGCGAGCAGTACTTC. Amino acid sequence: CATSVDRREQYF.